The sequence of this TCR beta chain was determined in a study of cytotoxic CD8 clonotypes in ibrutinib-treated CLL. Remarks on this clone: Its antigen remains unidentified.

Study conclusions and caveats: Sampling times differed between sustained-remission and progressing patients. Public clonotypes were uncommon and contracted or stayed stable on treatment. Pretreatment clonality was elevated relative to age-matched healthy donors and paralleled circulating CD8+ T-cell counts.

Assay: immunoSEQ multiplex PCR; the TCRdb copy retains only in-frame clones and omits some. This table holds more than 85,000 clones, approximately 80% found once. The CDR3 covers 17 residues. Per the germline V gene, CDR1 is LNHDA and CDR2 is SQIVND (reference sequence). Trimming removed 3 bases from V and 3 bases from J; junction bases left unmatched: 14. The TCR was taken from a human donor with chronic lymphocytic leukemia. The V call is TRBV19, the J call TRBJ2-7; 7 positions match TRBD2. The sample consisted of PBMCs, taken after 24 months of ibrutinib treatment. CDR3: CASSIGRQRPGSYEQYF. The DNA of the CDR3 is TGTGCCAGTAGTATCGGGAGGCAGCGGCCCGGTAGCTACGAGCAGTACTTC.